The clone carrying this T cell receptor (beta chain) has just a few counts. The antigen remains unidentified. This sample was taken from a study of beta chain features in type 1 diabetes. Findings and caveats of the study: Moderate but significant shortening of TCRB CDR3s was recorded in all four CD4+ subsets from Type 1 diabetes patients.

Expressed TCRB transcripts were sequenced because the isolated RNA had all been reverse transcribed beforehand. The protocol was immunoSEQ multiplex PCR, while the TCRdb copy is restricted to in-frame clones and leaves out a portion. The repertoire includes roughly 150,000 clones, 7% to 9% of them detected once, and 0.5% sits in the top ten. Trimming shortened V by 5 bases and J by 3 bases, and 22 bases separated the two germline ends. The CDR3 has 17 residues. Germline V gene lookup returns CDR1 SGHNT and CDR2 YYREEE (reference sequence). The chain joins TRBV5-4 to TRBJ2-3, with a tentative D call TRBD1 (6 bases). The sequence was obtained from a young man with type 1 diabetes. Sequencing was performed on central memory CD4+ T cells from blood. The CDR3 spells CASRTGGTGPGTDTQYF. CDR3 DNA: TGTGCCAGCAGGACGGGCGGCACAGGGCCCGGTACAGATACGCAGTATTTT.